This is a list of T cell receptor beta chains from one sample in a study of blood T cell repertoires in COVID-19. Using immunoSEQ multiplex PCR, the repertoire was profiled, and TCRdb retains in-frame clones only, with some absent. The profile shows 60,000 to 75,000 clones, 87% of them singletons. Specimen: peripheral blood. These TCRs come from a woman of 80 years or more with acute or convalescent COVID-19. Each CDR3 is given with its conserved first and last residue. A D gene is named only where the DNA matches it firmly. Only some rows state a clone size, as once, few, many or a class for expanded clones.

J gene,D gene,clone size,V gene,CDR3 DNA,CDR3 protein
TRBJ1-2,TRBD1,.,TRBV27,TGTGCCAGTCGGGACAGGGGACCTGGCTACACCTTC,CASRDRGPGYTF
TRBJ2-1,.,.,TRBV6-5,TGTGCCAGCACGACAGCCCAATTGACGGATGAGCAGTTCTTC,CASTTAQLTDEQFF
TRBJ1-5,TRBD1,.,TRBV28,TGTGCCAGCAGTTCTTCCCTCAGAGGGGGCGGCAATCAGCCCCAGCATTTT,CASSSSLRGGGNQPQHF
TRBJ1-1,.,.,TRBV29-1,TGCAGCGTTGGTGCGCGGGTGAACACTGAAGCTTTCTTT,CSVGARVNTEAFF
TRBJ1-1,.,.,TRBV18,TGTGCCAGCTCACCAATGAACTCCATGAACACTGAAGCTTTCTTT,CASSPMNSMNTEAFF
TRBJ1-3,.,.,TRBV29-1,TGCAGCGTTCGGGACACCCGAATCGGAGACACCATATATTTT,CSVRDTRIGDTIYF
TRBJ2-7,TRBD2,once,TRBV7-3,TGTGCCAGCAGCTTAACCCGGACTAGCGGGAGGGGGGAGCAGTACTTC,CASSLTRTSGRGEQYF
TRBJ2-4,.,few,TRBV27,TGTGCCAGCAGTTTACCCCCAGGGTTAGGAGCCAAAAACATTCAGTACTTC,CASSLPPGLGAKNIQYF
TRBJ2-3,.,.,TRBV3-1/TRBV3-2,TGTGCCAGCAGCTCCTGGAGTGGGTCCACAGATACGCAGTATTTT,CASSSWSGSTDTQYF
TRBJ2-1,TRBD1,.,TRBV6-4,TGTGCCAGCAGTTTCATCCGGGACAGTGAGCAGTTCTTC,CASSFIRDSEQFF
TRBJ1-5,TRBD1,.,TRBV19,TGTGCCAGTAAAACCCCCTGGCAGGGGGATCAGCCCCAGCATTTT,CASKTPWQGDQPQHF
TRBJ2-7,.,once,TRBV11-2,TGTGCCAGCAGCAGGGGGTCCGGCTGGCGGGCAGTCTGGGAGCAGTACTTC,CASSRGSGWRAVWEQYF
TRBJ2-7,.,.,TRBV9,TGTGCCAGCAGCGTAGGGGGAGTGGAAAGGCAGTACTTC,CASSVGGVERQYF
TRBJ2-1,TRBD2,.,TRBV7-3,TGTGCCAGCAGCTTAACCCCGGGGACTAGCCGGGGCAATGAGCAGTTCTTC,CASSLTPGTSRGNEQFF
TRBJ2-5,.,.,TRBV28,TGTGCCAGCAGTACTCCAGGGGTTGGGACCCAGTACTTC,CASSTPGVGTQYF
TRBJ1-1,TRBD1,.,TRBV28,TGTGCCAGCAGACCTACAGGGGGGAGGAACACTGAAGCTTTCTTT,CASRPTGGRNTEAFF
TRBJ2-5,TRBD2,.,TRBV28,TGTGCCAGCAGTTCCCTAGCGGGGGGCGTCCCCAAAGAGACCCAGTACTTC,CASSSLAGGVPKETQYF
TRBJ2-5,TRBD2,.,TRBV15,TGTGCCACCAGCAGGGAAGCGGGGCTCCAAGAGACCCAGTACTTC,CATSREAGLQETQYF
TRBJ2-4,TRBD2,.,TRBV19,TGTGCCAGTAGTATTGCTAGGACTAGTGGGATCCGCGACCTCCAGGCCAAAAACATTCAGTACTTC,CASSIARTSGIRDLQAKNIQYF
TRBJ1-3,TRBD1,few,TRBV7-8,TGTGCCAGCAGCTTAACTACGGGACAGCTCTCTGGAAACACCATATATTTT,CASSLTTGQLSGNTIYF
TRBJ1-2,TRBD1,.,TRBV29-1,TGCAGCGTCGCGGGACAGTTTCATGGCTACACCTTC,CSVAGQFHGYTF
TRBJ2-2,.,.,TRBV14,TGTGCCAGCAGCCAACGGGGTGTGTCCGGGGAGCTGTTTTTT,CASSQRGVSGELFF
TRBJ1-1,.,.,TRBV25-1,TGTGCCAGCAGTGAACTCCTGGCGACGGGGAACACTGAAGCTTTCTTT,CASSELLATGNTEAFF
TRBJ2-6,TRBD1,once,TRBV7-7,TGTGCCAGCAGCCCAACCTACCGGGACAGGGTGTCTGGGGCCAACGTCCTGACTTTC,CASSPTYRDRVSGANVLTF
TRBJ2-1,.,.,TRBV19,TGTGCCAGTAGTATAGACCCTCTTGGGGGGAGTAAACACAATGAGCAGTTCTTC,CASSIDPLGGSKHNEQFF
TRBJ2-7,TRBD1,.,TRBV5-1,TGCGCCAGCAGCGCCCGGGACAGGGGCTACGAGCAGTACTTC,CASSARDRGYEQYF
TRBJ2-1,.,.,TRBV24-1,TGTGCCACCAGTGCCTTCTCCGGGATGACCTCCTACAATGAGCAGTTCTTC,CATSAFSGMTSYNEQFF
TRBJ2-3,.,.,TRBV24-1,TGTGCCCGGGGGGGGACAGACACAGATACGCAGTATTTT,CARGGTDTDTQYF
TRBJ2-7,TRBD2,.,TRBV20-1,TGCAGTGCTAGTAGGGCGGGGGGGTCCTACGAGCAGTACTTC,CSASRAGGSYEQYF
TRBJ2-3,.,.,TRBV5-1,TGCGCCAGCAGCTCCACTCAGGGCGCAGATACGCAGTATTTT,CASSSTQGADTQYF
TRBJ2-2,.,.,TRBV5-4,TGTGCCAGCAGCTTGGGTCGGGGGGCAAACACCGGGGAGCTGTTTTTT,CASSLGRGANTGELFF
TRBJ1-4,.,.,TRBV7-2,TGTGCCAGCAGCTTAGAGAATGTCAGGAGGGGTGAAAAACTGTTTTTT,CASSLENVRRGEKLFF
TRBJ2-1,TRBD1,.,TRBV15,TGTGCCACCAGCAGACGGACAGGGTTAGAGAATGAGCAGTTCTTC,CATSRRTGLENEQFF
TRBJ1-2,TRBD1,.,TRBV15,TGTGCCACCAGCACCCACAGGGGTCAGCTTCCCTTTTATGGCTACACCTTC,CATSTHRGQLPFYGYTF
TRBJ1-5,TRBD1,.,TRBV7-8,TGTGCCAGCAGCATCAGGGGGCGCGATCAGCCCCAGCATTTT,CASSIRGRDQPQHF
TRBJ2-7,TRBD2,.,TRBV18,TGTGCCAGCTCACCTGGCGGGGGACCCTACGAGCAGTACTTC,CASSPGGGPYEQYF
TRBJ2-1,.,.,TRBV20-1,TGCAGTGCTACCTTGGCGGATGAGCAGTTCTTC,CSATLADEQFF
TRBJ2-3,TRBD2,.,TRBV5-1,TGCGCCAGCAGCACGGGACTAGTAGGAGGTACGCAGTATTTT,CASSTGLVGGTQYF
TRBJ2-7,TRBD2,.,TRBV9,TGTGCCAGCAGCCCTGGACTAGCGGGATCTGGCGAGCAGTACTTC,CASSPGLAGSGEQYF
TRBJ1-1,TRBD1,once,TRBV20-1,TGCAGTGCTAGTATTGGGACAGGGATGAACACTGAAGCTTTCTTT,CSASIGTGMNTEAFF
TRBJ1-5,.,.,TRBV3-1/TRBV3-2,TGTGCCAGCAGCCAAGGTTTTGGCACCCAAGTGGCCCAGCATTTT,CASSQGFGTQVAQHF
TRBJ2-2,TRBD2,few,TRBV4-2,TGTGCCAGCAGCCAAGGCGGGGGCACCGGGGAGCTGTTTTTT,CASSQGGGTGELFF
TRBJ2-7,.,once,TRBV5-4,TGTGCCAGCAGCTTAGGGGGGCGACAGGGAAGCAACGAGCAGTACTTC,CASSLGGRQGSNEQYF
TRBJ2-7,TRBD2,.,TRBV7-2,TGTGCCAGCAGCCCCAGACTAGCGGGGGCTCGGGAGCAGTACTTC,CASSPRLAGAREQYF
TRBJ2-3,.,.,TRBV15,TGTGCCACCAGCATGGGGGCCCTCACAGATACGCAGTATTTT,CATSMGALTDTQYF
TRBJ1-5,TRBD1,.,TRBV28,TGTGCCAGCAGCTTACAGGGGGGCAATCAGCCCCAGCATTTT,CASSLQGGNQPQHF
TRBJ2-3,.,.,TRBV5-1,TGCGCCAGCAGCCCCGGTGAGGGCACAGATACGCAGTATTTT,CASSPGEGTDTQYF
TRBJ2-2,TRBD2,.,TRBV7-6,TGTGCCAGCAGCCCCAGAGGCGGGGGAAACACCGGGGAGCTGTTTTTT,CASSPRGGGNTGELFF
TRBJ2-1,.,.,TRBV5-4,TGTGCCAGCAGCTTAGCCCAAAATGAGCAGTTCTTC,CASSLAQNEQFF
TRBJ2-1,.,.,TRBV18,TGTGCCAGCTCACCTAATCTAGCCTATGAGCAGTTCTTC,CASSPNLAYEQFF
TRBJ2-1,TRBD2,few,TRBV14,TGTGCCAGCAGCCAGCTAGCTCGGGGGGACGGTGAGCAGTTCTTC,CASSQLARGDGEQFF
TRBJ2-1,TRBD2,.,TRBV24-1,TGTGCCACCAGTGCTAGCGGGAGTGCGAACTACAATGAGCAGTTCTTC,CATSASGSANYNEQFF
TRBJ1-5,.,.,TRBV4-2,TGTGCCAGCAGCCAAGGCAGGGGATTTGGTCAGCCCCAGCATTTT,CASSQGRGFGQPQHF